The 26 T cell receptor beta chains below all came from one sample that was sequenced in a study of cytomegalovirus exposure and HLA in healthy donors. The primer mix had 60 Vbeta and 13 Jbeta primers. The protocol was immunoSEQ multiplex PCR, while the TCRdb copy is restricted to in-frame clones and leaves out a portion. Of about 140,000 clones listed, over 75% were seen once; the top ten hold roughly 2.2%. The material sequenced was PBMCs. The receptor source for this set is a man aged 25-40 years in good health and CMV-seronegative.

This clone was observed a single time. V usage is TRBV11-2 and J usage is TRBJ2-1; 7 nucleotides match TRBD2. Trimming cost V 6 bases and J 7 bases; bases outside gene matches: 9. The CDR3 loop spans 14 amino acids. CDR1 is SGHAT, CDR2 FQNNGV, per germline. CDR3 coding DNA: TGTGCCAGCAGTCTGGGAGGGGCGAAGAATGAGCAGTTCTTC. Protein sequence: CASSLGGAKNEQFF.

This clone was counted between two and nine times. The chain is built from TRBV15 and TRBJ2-2; 9 bases fit TRBD1. This CDR3 region has 16 residues. CDR1 is LNHNV and CDR2 is YYDKDF in the germline V gene (reference sequence). The V and J ends lost 5 bases and 3 bases, in that order; junction bases with no gene match: 7. DNA of the CDR3: TGTGCCACCAGCCGAGGACAGGGGTCAGACACCGGGGAGCTGTTTTTT. It encodes CATSRGQGSDTGELFF.

The gene calls are TRBV5-1 and TRBJ1-5; tentative D call: TRBD1 (5 bases). This CDR3 has 14 residues. Germline values: CDR1 SGHRS, CDR2 YFSETQ. Trimming left V 0 bases short and J 7 bases short, with 11 bases between. The CDR3 is CASSLGGGSQPQHF. The DNA of the CDR3 is TGCGCCAGCAGCTTGGGCGGGGGTTCGCAGCCCCAGCATTTT. The whole variable domain, remainder taken from reference TRBV5-1 and TRBJ1-5, is KAGVTQTPRYLIKTRGQQVTLSCSPISGHRSVSWYQQTPGQGLQFLFEYFSETQRNKGNFPGRFSGRQFSNSRSEMNVSTLELGDSALYLCASSLGGGSQPQHFGDGTRLSIL.

In its sample, this clone was seen a few times. The chain links TRBV10-3 to TRBJ1-1; D perhaps matches TRBD1 (6 bases). The V gene lost 7 bases and the J gene lost 2 bases, with 14 bases spanning the gap. Germline V gene data show CDR1 as ENHRY and CDR2 as SYGVKD. This CDR3 is built from 14 residues. The CDR3 DNA reads as TGTGCCATCAAGTCAAGCAGGGGAAACACTGAAGCTTTCTTT. Translating gives CAIKSSRGNTEAFF.

The chain carries TRBV5-1 and TRBJ2-1, with a weak D call TRBD1 (6 bases). Germline V gives CDR1 SGHRS, CDR2 YFSETQ. Trimming cost V 5 bases and J 5 bases, with 17 bases left between them. This CDR3 is built from 15 residues. The CDR3 sequence is CASRVVSDRNNEQFF. The CDR3 DNA reads as TGCGCCAGCAGAGTCGTATCGGACAGAAACAATGAGCAGTTCTTC.

V is TRBV2 and J is TRBJ1-1; maybe TRBD1 (6 bases). The germline gives CDR1 SNHLY, CDR2 FYNNEI. There are 15 residues in the CDR3. V was trimmed by 6 bases and J by 2 bases, leaving 16 bases between them. CDR3 residues: CASRPVGQRNTEAFF. CDR3 sequence (DNA): TGTGCCAGCAGGCCGGTTGGACAGAGAAACACTGAAGCTTTCTTT.

The chain recombines TRBV9 with TRBJ2-5, with TRBD2 identical over 9 bases. The CDR3 is made up of 16 amino acids. Germline V gene sequence: CDR1 SGDLS, CDR2 YYNGEE. J was trimmed by 5 bases and V by 0 bases; bases with no gene match: 8. The CDR3 DNA is TGTGCCAGCAGCGTAGGGGGCGGGAGGGCTTGGGAGACCCAGTACTTC. It specifies CASSVGGGRAWETQYF.

Here the CDR3 reads CASSLTLRQINYGYTF. The CDR3 coding sequence is TGTGCCAGCAGTCTAACGTTGAGGCAGATTAACTATGGCTACACCTTC. V usage is TRBV6-6 and J usage is TRBJ1-2; D is undetermined. Trimming removed 5 bases from V and 1 base from J, with 17 bases in between. From germline, CDR1 is MNHNY and CDR2 SVGAGI (reference sequence). This CDR3 contains 16 residues.

This clone occurred a few times. The chain has TRBV28 and TRBJ2-3; a possible D gene is TRBD2 (5 bases). The CDR3 loop spans 15 amino acids. Looked up from germline, CDR1 is MDHEN and CDR2 is SYDVKM. The V and J ends lost 3 bases and 1 base respectively, with 11 bases between them. The CDR3 is CASSLGSAGTDTQYF. CDR3 sequence (DNA): TGTGCCAGCAGTTTGGGTAGCGCAGGCACAGATACGCAGTATTTT.

This clone was seen a few times. The J gene is TRBJ2-3, the V gene TRBV6-5, with D hard to call. Germline V CDR1 and CDR2: MNHEY, SVGAGI. The CDR3 has 13 residues. The germline V and J ends were trimmed by 5 bases and 2 bases, with 8 bases remaining between them. As DNA, the CDR3 is TGTGCCAGCAGTCGTGGGCCCACAGATACGCAGTATTTT. Amino acid sequence: CASSRGPTDTQYF.

This clone has only one observation. This chain joins TRBV19 and TRBJ1-5; possible D gene TRBD1, 5 bases. The CDR3 runs 15 residues. Germline V gene data show CDR1 as LNHDA and CDR2 as SQIVND (reference sequence). V was clipped by 1 base and J by 5 bases, with 12 bases between them. The CDR3 region is CASSIVTAGDQPQHF. CDR3 DNA sequence: TGTGCCAGTAGTATAGTAACGGCGGGGGATCAGCCCCAGCATTTT.

This chain links TRBV9 with TRBJ2-6; D remains ambiguous. CDR1 and CDR2 from the germline V gene are SGDLS and YYNGEE. V lost 3 bases and J lost 0, with 7 bases in between. CDR3 length equals 15 residues. CDR3 sequence: CASSARHSGANVLTF. CDR3 coding DNA: TGTGCCAGCAGCGCCCGACACTCTGGGGCCAACGTCCTGACTTTC.

V gene TRBV19 combines with J gene TRBJ1-3; D unclear. Germline values: CDR1 LNHDA, CDR2 SQIVND (reference sequence). The CDR3 is 15 residues long. Trimming stripped 7 bases from V and 0 bases from J, with 13 bases between. The CDR3 sequence: CASNVATYSGNTIYF. DNA for the CDR3: TGTGCCAGTAATGTCGCCACCTACTCTGGAAACACCATATATTTT.

This clone was picked up one time. The gene calls are TRBV28 and TRBJ2-5, with 7 nucleotides matching TRBD2. V dropped 6 bases and J dropped 2; count of bases not matched to a gene: 9. Germline V gene sequence: CDR1 MDHEN, CDR2 SYDVKM. The CDR3 extends over 15 amino acids. CDR3 bases: TGTGCCAGCAGCATCAGCGGGGCTGGACAAGAGACCCAGTACTTC. Translated, it gives CASSISGAGQETQYF.

CDR3 nucleotide sequence: TGTGCCAGCAGTGGTATGAGTAGTACCGGGGAGCTGTTTTTT. It yields the protein CASSGMSSTGELFF. The chain is built from TRBV28 and TRBJ2-2; D ambiguous. CDR3 length: 14 residues. Germline V gene sequence: CDR1 MDHEN, CDR2 SYDVKM. Trimming removed 5 bases from V and 5 bases from J, with 12 bases in between.

The chain employs TRBV5-6 and TRBJ2-6; weak D call: TRBD1 (6 bases). Germline lookup yields CDR1 SGHDT and CDR2 YYEEEE. V lost 4 bases to trimming and J lost 10 bases, with 18 bases between them. This CDR3 spans 15 amino acids. As DNA, the CDR3 is TGTGCCAGCAGCCCGGGTCAGGGGAGTACTAACGTCCTGACTTTC. Protein: CASSPGQGSTNVLTF.

This sequence joins TRBV4-2 and TRBJ1-2; 9 bases are shared with TRBD1. This CDR3 comprises 15 residues. The germline gives CDR1 LGHNA, CDR2 YNFKEQ. The V and J ends lost 1 base and 3 bases, in that order; junction bases with no gene match: 3. The CDR3 sequence: CASSQGQGGDYGYTF. CDR3 nucleotide sequence: TGTGCCAGCAGCCAAGGACAGGGGGGTGACTATGGCTACACCTTC.

This clone appeared once. A read error may produce the germline difference seen at one junction end. V usage is TRBV5-1 and J usage is TRBJ1-1; TRBD1 matches 8 bases. The CDR3 is made up of 18 amino acids. The germline gives CDR1 SGHRS, CDR2 YFSETQ. CDR3 bases: TGCGCCAGCAGCTTGGGCTTCAGGGGGCGAGGTTTGAAGACTGAAGCTTTCTTT. Protein sequence: CASSLGFRGRGLKTEAFF.

The J gene is TRBJ1-4, the V gene TRBV7-9, with unresolved D. The CDR3 runs 11 residues. The V gene's germline CDR1 is SEHNR and CDR2 FQNEAQ (reference sequence). The ends were cut back, 7 bases at V and 5 bases at J, with 5 bases in the middle. The CDR3 sequence: CASTRNEKLFF. The CDR3 DNA follows: TGTGCCAGCACCAGGAATGAAAAACTGTTTTTT.

The CDR3 loop is CASSSEGQANTEAFF. CDR3 in DNA: TGTGCCAGCAGTTCCGAGGGACAGGCGAACACTGAAGCTTTCTTT. This chain uses TRBV28 with TRBJ1-1, with 8 nucleotides matching TRBD1. With 4 bases clipped from V and 1 base from J, the junction kept 5 bases outside the gene matches. Per germline, CDR1 MDHEN and CDR2 SYDVKM. The CDR3 runs 15 residues. The full variable domain, completed using reference TRBV28 and TRBJ1-1, is DVKVTQSSRYLVKRTGEKVFLECVQDMDHENMFWYRQDPGLGLRLIYFSYDVKMKEKGDIPEGYSVSREKKERFSLILESASTNQTSMYLCASSSEGQANTEAFFGQGTRLTVV.

The chain is built from TRBV6-1 and TRBJ2-5; D is possibly TRBD1 (6 bases). The CDR3 loop spans 13 amino acids. Trimming cost V 6 bases and J 3 bases, with 11 bases left between them. The V gene's germline CDR1 is MNHNS and CDR2 SASEGT. In nucleotides, the CDR3 is TGTGCCAGCAGGACACAGGGCGAAGAGACCCAGTACTTC. Amino acid sequence: CASRTQGEETQYF.

The chain joins TRBV5-1 to TRBJ1-2; TRBD1 matches at 12 bases. V lost 3 bases, J lost 8 bases, and 5 bases stayed unmatched. The germline V gene has CDR1 SGHRS and CDR2 YFSETQ. CDR3 length: 14 residues. The CDR3, as DNA: TGCGCCAGCAGCTCGGGACAGGGGGCATGGGGCTACACCTTC. Translating gives CASSSGQGAWGYTF.

The chain links TRBV19 to TRBJ2-3; possibly TRBD2 for D (6 bases). Germline CDR1 reads LNHDA; CDR2 reads SQIVND (reference sequence). This CDR3 has 14 amino acids. Trimming shortened V by 10 bases and J by 2 bases, and 16 bases separated the two germline ends. The CDR3 sequence is CATRERGATDTQYF. The CDR3 bases are TGTGCCACCCGGGAGCGAGGGGCCACAGATACGCAGTATTTT.

The J gene is TRBJ2-7, the V gene TRBV7-3, with TRBD2 identical over 7 bases. CDR1 is SGHTA and CDR2 is FQGTGA in the germline V gene. V dropped 0 bases and J dropped 7; count of bases not matched to a gene: 12. This CDR3 comprises 16 residues. The CDR3 loop is CASSLTGGSGFGEQYF. CDR3 nucleotides: TGTGCCAGCAGCTTAACAGGCGGGAGCGGGTTTGGGGAGCAGTACTTC.

The chain employs TRBV18 and TRBJ1-6, with D possibly TRBD1 on 6 matching bases. This CDR3 is 13 amino acids long. V was pared by 3 bases and J by 9 bases, with 9 bases between. The germline V gene has CDR1 KGHSH and CDR2 LQKENI. In nucleotides, the CDR3 is TGTGCCAGCTCACCTGTGGGGGCTTCACCCCTCCACTTT. This encodes CASSPVGASPLHF.

This sequence joins TRBV2 and TRBJ2-3; TRBD1 agrees at 9 bases. The CDR3 consists of 15 residues. Losses at the gene ends were 5 bases for V and 4 bases for J; bases not matched to a gene: 7. Per germline, CDR1 SNHLY and CDR2 FYNNEI. This chain's CDR3 is CASSPGQGGPDTQYF. CDR3 in DNA: TGTGCCAGCAGTCCGGGACAGGGAGGACCAGATACGCAGTATTTT.